These 20 T cell receptor beta chains were sequenced from one sample in a study of low-dose radiotherapy and immunotherapy resistance in tumors. Described time point: before trial treatment. TRAV- and TRBV-specific primers primed first-strand cDNA, covering alpha and beta chains. TCRs underwent about 22 PCR cycles of amplification with a constant-region primer and V-primer adapter. TCRdb re-called the reads with MiXCR, one entry per CDR3 protein. The repertoire includes about 64,000 distinct CDR3 sequences, around 27% of them detected once, and around 6.7% sits in the top ten. The material sequenced was PBMCs, taken before treatment. Source of these receptors: a male donor with rectosigmoid adenocarcinoma.

Comment on this clonotype: Since a far larger clone is one base different, this is likely a read error. The rearrangement links TRBV5-5 to TRBJ2-1, with 11 nucleotides matching TRBD2. CDR3 length: 15 residues. Germline loops: CDR1 SGHKS, CDR2 YYEKEE (reference sequence). CDR3: CDSIPPGLAADEQFF. CDR3 DNA sequence: TGTGACAGCATCCCTCCGGGACTAGCGGCGGATGAGCAGTTCTTC.

This clonotype has a count of ten or more. V gene TRBV28 combines with J gene TRBJ2-3, with D perhaps matching TRBD1 (8 bases). V was shortened by 6 bases and J by 0 bases, with 13 bases between the two germline ends. The CDR3 extends over 15 amino acids. The germline V gene encodes CDR1 MDHEN and CDR2 SYDVKM. CDR3 in amino acids: CASRGGTGSTDTQYF. CDR3 DNA sequence: TGTGCCAGCAGGGGGGGGACAGGTAGCACAGATACGCAGTATTTT.

This clonotype was recorded many times. The chain couples TRBV3-1 to TRBJ2-3; TRBD1 matches at 7 bases. V was pared by 8 bases and J by 2 bases, with 10 bases of the junction left unmatched. The CDR3 length is 15 residues. Germline CDR1 reads LGHDT; CDR2 reads YNNKEL (reference sequence). CDR3 sequence (DNA): TGTGCCAGCGGACCCCGGGACAGATCCACAGATACGCAGTATTTT. It codes for CASGPRDRSTDTQYF.

This clonotype was recorded at least ten times. The CDR3 spells CASSSAAGVSNEQFF. The CDR3 region has the DNA TGTGCCAGTAGTAGTGCAGCGGGAGTGTCCAATGAGCAGTTCTTC. V gene TRBV19 combines with J gene TRBJ2-1; 8 nucleotides agree with TRBD2. Trimming at V came to 4 bases and at J to 6 bases, leaving 8 bases not matched to a gene. CDR1 is LNHDA and CDR2 is SQIVND in the germline V gene (reference sequence). The CDR3 contains 15 residues.

This clonotype was seen at least ten times. The chain employs TRBV6-2 or TRBV6-3 and TRBJ2-2; D gene ambiguous. There are 13 residues in the CDR3. In germline, CDR1 is MNHEY, CDR2 SVGEGT. V lost 3 bases to trimming and J lost 6 bases, with 8 bases between them. Here the CDR3 reads CASSYRKAGELFF. The DNA for the CDR3 is TGTGCCAGCAGTTATAGGAAGGCCGGGGAGCTGTTTTTT.

This clonotype has at least ten counts. The gene calls are TRBV12-3 or TRBV12-4 and TRBJ1-1; D gene ambiguous. Trimming pared 4 bases from V and 5 bases from J, leaving 8 bases between. There are 12 residues in the CDR3. The CDR3 spells CASSWVETEAFF. In DNA, the CDR3 is TGTGCCAGCAGTTGGGTAGAGACTGAAGCTTTCTTT.

This clonotype occurred many times. The rearrangement uses TRBV7-2 and TRBJ2-1; 7 bases match TRBD2. With 1 base clipped from V and 6 bases from J, the junction kept 6 bases outside the gene matches. CDR3 length equals 15 residues. In germline, CDR1 is SGHTA, CDR2 FQGNSA. CDR3 in DNA: TGTGCCAGCAGCTTAGGGACTAGATATTCCAATGAGCAGTTCTTC. Translated, it gives CASSLGTRYSNEQFF.

This clonotype was seen ten or more times. CDR3 in DNA: TGCAGTGCTAGATCGGTCACAGATACGCAGTATTTT. Its translation: CSARSVTDTQYF. The rearrangement links TRBV20-1 to TRBJ2-3; D is unclear. Trimming shortened V by 2 bases and J by 2 bases, and 5 bases separated the two germline ends. The CDR3 sequence is 12 residues long. The germline V gene encodes CDR1 DFQATT and CDR2 SNEGSKA (reference sequence).

There are many counts of this clonotype. The genes are TRBV20-1 and TRBJ2-7; a possible D gene is TRBD2 (7 bases). Looked up from germline, CDR1 is DFQATT and CDR2 is SNEGSKA (reference sequence). The V and J ends lost 3 bases and 1 base respectively, with 16 bases between them. The CDR3 runs to 15 residues. CDR3 bases: TGCAGTGCTAGGAGGAGCGGGGACACGTCCTACGAGCAGTACTTC. It specifies CSARRSGDTSYEQYF.

This clonotype was seen repeatedly, ten times or more. This sequence joins TRBV4-3 and TRBJ1-6, with a possible D match to TRBD1 (5 bases). This CDR3 spans 16 amino acids. The germline V gene encodes CDR1 LGHNA and CDR2 YSLEER. Deletions cut 0 bases from V and 10 bases from J, with 16 bases between. The CDR3 nucleotides are TGCGCCAGCAGCCAAGATGGGACCGGGAAAGGGTCACCCCTCCACTTT. Translation: CASSQDGTGKGSPLHF.

A remark on this clonotype: At one of its ends the junction is not consistent with the germline gene, which may arise from a read error. The chain joins TRBV4-1 to TRBJ2-7; 8 positions agree with TRBD1. There are 16 residues in the CDR3. Germline lookup yields CDR1 MGHRA and CDR2 YSYEKL. The CDR3 DNA reads TGTGCCAGCAGCCAGCCTACCGGGACAGGATTCTACGAGCAGTACTTC. It is translated as CASSQPTGTGFYEQYF.

By share of the sample, this clonotype is medium-sized. The chain combines TRBV6-5 with TRBJ2-3; 10 bases are shared with TRBD2. Germline-derived CDR1 and CDR2 are MNHEY and SVGAGI. Germline trimming cut 6 bases from V and 0 bases from J; bases unmatched to any gene: 6. The CDR3 extends over 16 amino acids. CDR3 bases: TGTGCCAGCAGAAGACAAGCGGGAGGGAGCACAGATACGCAGTATTTT. It is translated as CASRRQAGGSTDTQYF.

The chain combines TRBV7-2 with TRBJ2-7, with TRBD2 matching 14 bases. The CDR3 is 16 amino acids. Trimming took 5 bases from V and 3 from J; bases not matched to a gene: 6. The germline V gene has CDR1 SGHTA and CDR2 FQGNSA. In DNA, the CDR3 is TGTGCCAGCAGCCCGGGACTAGCGGGAGATTACTACGAGCAGTACTTC. It yields the protein CASSPGLAGDYYEQYF.

Here the CDR3 reads CASSLVESGGYTF. In nucleotides, the CDR3 is TGTGCCAGCAGCTTAGTCGAGTCGGGGGGCTACACCTTC. This chain uses TRBV7-8 with TRBJ1-2, with D unclear. CDR3 length equals 13 residues. From germline, CDR1 is SGHVS and CDR2 FQNEAQ. V was pared by 1 base and J by 8 bases, with 11 bases between.

The genes are TRBV6-8 and TRBJ2-7, with 8 bases that match TRBD1. Germline CDR1 and CDR2: MNHGY and SAAAGT. CDR3 size: 14 residues. The ends lost 5 bases at V and 3 bases at J; junction bases unmatched: 6. The CDR3 region is CASSTRQGSYEQYF. The CDR3 DNA sequence: TGTGCCAGCAGTACGCGACAGGGGAGCTACGAGCAGTACTTC.

In this sample, this clonotype turned up many times. The chain employs TRBV29-1 and TRBJ1-2, with a weak D call TRBD1 (5 bases). CDR3 length: 13 amino acids. Germline loops: CDR1 SQVTM, CDR2 ANQGSEA. V lost 3 bases and J 4 bases, leaving 12 bases between the germline ends. CDR3 coding DNA: TGCAGCGTTGAGACCAGTACAGGCTATGGCTACACCTTC. This codes for CSVETSTGYGYTF.

The table lists this clonotype with many counts. This chain joins TRBV20-1 and TRBJ2-3; 8 positions match TRBD2. V trimming: 6 bases; J trimming: 2 bases; junction bases outside the gene matches: 16. The CDR3 has 17 residues. CDR1 is DFQATT, CDR2 SNEGSKA, per germline (reference sequence). CDR3 coding DNA: TGCAGTGCCCGGGGCCTGGATCCCGGGGGGGTCACAGATACGCAGTATTTT. It specifies CSARGLDPGGVTDTQYF.

In its sample, this clonotype was seen many times. The chain links TRBV7-2 to TRBJ2-5; 8 bases agree with TRBD1. J gave up 1 base and V 5 bases, and 3 bases lay outside the gene matches. The CDR3 covers 14 residues. Germline V gene sequence: CDR1 SGHTA, CDR2 FQGNSA. This CDR3 is CASSPDRGQETQYF. The CDR3 DNA sequence: TGTGCCAGCAGCCCCGACAGGGGCCAAGAGACCCAGTACTTC.

This clonotype was counted many times. The rearrangement uses TRBV28 and TRBJ2-3, with TRBD2 as a possible D gene (5 bases). The CDR3 spans 16 residues. Germline CDR1 and CDR2: MDHEN and SYDVKM. V was trimmed by 3 bases and J by 0 bases, leaving 13 bases between them. The CDR3 bases are TGTGCCAGCAGTTTTTTTGAGGGAACTAGCACAGATACGCAGTATTTT. This gives the protein CASSFFEGTSTDTQYF.

This clonotype was picked up many times. CDR3 amino acids: CATFTGAGTDTQYF. In DNA, the CDR3 is TGTGCCACTTTTACAGGGGCGGGCACAGATACGCAGTATTTT. The V gene is TRBV28, the J gene TRBJ2-3; 7 bases are a match to TRBD1. V shed 10 bases and J 1 base; nucleotides not matched to a gene: 8. The germline V gene encodes CDR1 MDHEN and CDR2 SYDVKM. The CDR3 extends over 14 amino acids.